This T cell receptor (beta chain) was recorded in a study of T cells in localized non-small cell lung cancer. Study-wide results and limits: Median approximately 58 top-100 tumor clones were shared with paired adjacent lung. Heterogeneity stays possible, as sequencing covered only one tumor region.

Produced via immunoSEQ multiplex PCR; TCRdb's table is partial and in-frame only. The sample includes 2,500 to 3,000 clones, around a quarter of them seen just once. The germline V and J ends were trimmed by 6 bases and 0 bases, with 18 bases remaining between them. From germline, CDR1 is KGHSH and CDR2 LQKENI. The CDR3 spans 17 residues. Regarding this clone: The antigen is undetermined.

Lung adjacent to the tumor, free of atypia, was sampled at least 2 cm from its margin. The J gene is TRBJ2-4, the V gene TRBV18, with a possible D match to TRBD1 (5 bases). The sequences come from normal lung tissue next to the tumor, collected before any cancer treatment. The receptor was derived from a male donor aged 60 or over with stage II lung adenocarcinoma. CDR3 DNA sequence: TGTGCCAGCTCCCCCCAAGACAGAGTTAAAGCCAAAAACATTCAGTACTTC. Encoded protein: CASSPQDRVKAKNIQYF.